The 4 T cell receptor beta chains in this list originate from one sample, sequenced in a study of CD8+ T cells in alopecia areata (dated by TCRdb to the late 2010s). The time point label, read with the paper, signifies: baseline before oral tofacitinib. The receptor library was made with the immunoSEQ multiplex PCR assay. To provide template for TCR sequencing, every sample had RNA extracted and reverse transcribed into cDNA. TCRdb stores this immuneACCESS table with in-frame sequences only. Part of the clones is absent; in the studies checked, under half of the shortfall reflects unresolved V genes, and no reason is known for the rest. Counted in this sample were roughly 130,000 clones; 58% of them appeared once. The ten largest account for 3.5% to 5% of the sample. This sample comprised CD4+ T cells sorted from blood, obtained at week 0. Receptors originate from a human donor with alopecia areata.

V usage is TRBV7-6 and J usage is TRBJ2-5; no reliable D call. The CDR3 is 12 amino acids. Germline V lookup: CDR1 SGHVS, CDR2 FNYEAQ. V lost 4 bases and J lost 0, with 3 bases in between. As DNA, the CDR3 is TGTGCCAGCAGCTCGAACCAAGAGACCCAGTACTTC. Encoded protein: CASSSNQETQYF.

The genes are TRBV5-1 and TRBJ1-2, with 10 nucleotides matching TRBD1. From germline, CDR1 is SGHRS and CDR2 YFSETQ. CDR3 length equals 14 residues. The V and J ends lost 0 bases and 4 bases, in that order; junction bases with no gene match: 0. CDR3 sequence (DNA): TGCGCCAGCAGCTTGGGGGACAGGGGCTATGGCTACACCTTC. It encodes CASSLGDRGYGYTF.

This chain links TRBV5-1 with TRBJ1-3; D is unresolved. V was shortened by 2 bases and J by 4 bases, with 7 bases between the two germline ends. This CDR3 has 13 amino acids. The germline V gene has CDR1 SGHRS and CDR2 YFSETQ. CDR3 coding DNA: TGCGCCAGCAGCTTAACAAGCGGAAACACCATATATTTT. The encoded protein is CASSLTSGNTIYF.

The genes are TRBV30 and TRBJ2-1, with D perhaps TRBD1 or TRBD2 (5 bases each). The length of the CDR3 is 12 residues. CDR1 and CDR2 from the germline V gene are GTSNPN and SVGIG (reference sequence). Trimming removed 5 bases from V and 8 bases from J, with 13 bases in between. This chain's CDR3 is CAWGTSYHEQFF. CDR3 DNA: TGTGCCTGGGGGACCTCTTACCATGAGCAGTTCTTC.